This is a list of T cell receptor beta chains from one sample in a study of blood T cells in healthy people across ages. One entry per CDR3 protein results from TCRdb running MiXCR on the 5' RACE reads. The sample lists about 1.5 million distinct CDR3 sequences; approximately 40% were seen once. Sequencing was carried out using blood. The receptors shown here come from a woman under 30 in good health. Both conserved end residues are part of each CDR3.

J: TRBJ1-1; V: TRBV19; CDR3: CASSIGPGADTEAFF
J: TRBJ1-2; V: TRBV25-1; CDR3: CASSEWAGSGGYTF
J: TRBJ2-7; V: TRBV29-1; CDR3: CSVEEGQGTGYEQYF
J: TRBJ2-5; V: TRBV4-2; CDR3: CASSQDPGAGPLQETQYF
J: TRBJ1-6; V: TRBV5-1; CDR3: CASSIDRHDSPLHF
J: TRBJ2-3; V: TRBV5-1; CDR3: CASSASGLAGAADTQYF
J: TRBJ2-7; V: TRBV21-1; CDR3: CASSRARWTYRGREQYF
J: TRBJ2-1; V: TRBV7-9; CDR3: CASRSWPDRGKYNEQFF
J: TRBJ1-2; V: TRBV7-9; CDR3: CASSFPHTTAPRGGYTF
J: TRBJ2-7; V: TRBV7-2; CDR3: CASSSTLSAYEQYF
J: TRBJ2-3; V: TRBV7-8; CDR3: CASSLATSGTPTDTQYF
J: TRBJ2-5; V: TRBV6-6; CDR3: CASSYSDETQYF
J: TRBJ1-5; V: TRBV28; CDR3: CASSADRAGDQPQHF
J: TRBJ2-3; V: TRBV7-3; CDR3: CASSLTLAAGSGTDTQYF
J: TRBJ2-7; V: TRBV2; CDR3: CASSDRLGGAWEQYF
J: TRBJ2-3; V: TRBV20-1; CDR3: CSASIGSTDTQYF
J: TRBJ2-3; V: TRBV10-3; CDR3: CAIGANTDAQYF
J: TRBJ2-1; V: TRBV3-1; CDR3: CASSQVRDEQFF
J: TRBJ2-7; V: TRBV29-1; CDR3: CSVEAQGTYEQYF
J: TRBJ2-7; V: TRBV14; CDR3: CASSPNFGSSYEQYF
J: TRBJ2-5; V: TRBV24-1; CDR3: CATNDLETQYF
J: TRBJ1-5; V: TRBV6-5; CDR3: CASSYSSRPNQPQHF
J: TRBJ1-6; V: TRBV20-1; CDR3: CSASWGRGNSPLHF
J: TRBJ2-7; V: TRBV9; CDR3: CASSVGSGPTYEQYF
J: TRBJ2-4; V: TRBV20-1; CDR3: CSAGGSPAYNEQYF
J: TRBJ2-1; V: TRBV6-1; CDR3: CASSEAVPQFF
J: TRBJ2-5; V: TRBV4-2; CDR3: CASSQDSGETQYF
J: TRBJ1-6; V: TRBV18; CDR3: CASSPRQDRLNSPLHF
J: TRBJ2-7; V: TRBV20-1; CDR3: CSAGTSGRFYEQYF
J: TRBJ2-7; V: TRBV15; CDR3: CATSTGTGTGSVAEQYF
J: -; V: TRBV27; CDR3: CASSLGPLGVHEQYF
J: TRBJ2-2; V: TRBV30; CDR3: CASTGVPTGELFF
J: TRBJ1-2; V: TRBV29-1; CDR3: CSVEWLGTNYGYTF
J: TRBJ1-1; V: TRBV20-1; CDR3: CSASYEAFF
J: TRBJ2-1; V: TRBV13; CDR3: CASSLAGTINEQFF
J: -; V: TRBV29-1; CDR3: CSVGQGAWATQYF
J: TRBJ2-1; V: TRBV20-1; CDR3: CSATSWGRASYNEQFF
J: TRBJ2-7; V: TRBV21-1; CDR3: CASSKARDHLVQDIFTGEQYF
J: TRBJ2-3; V: TRBV2; CDR3: CASSVAADTQYF
J: TRBJ2-1; V: TRBV10-3; CDR3: CAISDFGRGDSYNEQFF
J: TRBJ1-4; V: TRBV3-1; CDR3: CASSQGVGEKLFF
J: TRBJ2-5; V: TRBV12-3/TRBV12-4; CDR3: CASRKYRHEQYF
J: TRBJ1-5; V: TRBV18; CDR3: CASRQTLNQPQHF
J: -; V: TRBV5-1; CDR3: CASSLGSTYNEQYF
J: TRBJ1-4; V: TRBV20-1; CDR3: CSASVGTALNEKLFF
J: TRBJ2-3; V: TRBV10-3; CDR3: CSISVSGQGTDTQYF